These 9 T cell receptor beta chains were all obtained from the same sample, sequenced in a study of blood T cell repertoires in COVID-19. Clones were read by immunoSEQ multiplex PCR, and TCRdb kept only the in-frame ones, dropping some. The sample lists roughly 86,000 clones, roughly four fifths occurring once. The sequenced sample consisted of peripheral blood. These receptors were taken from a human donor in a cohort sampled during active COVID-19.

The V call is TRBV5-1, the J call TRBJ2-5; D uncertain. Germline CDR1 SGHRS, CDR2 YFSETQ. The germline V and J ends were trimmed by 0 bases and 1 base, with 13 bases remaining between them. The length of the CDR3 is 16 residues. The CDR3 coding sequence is TGCGCCAGCAGCTTGGGGCCAGGCGTTCTCCAAGAGACCCAGTACTTC. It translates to CASSLGPGVLQETQYF.

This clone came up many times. The DNA of the CDR3 is TGTGCCAGCTCACCCGGGGATCGTCCGTTAAATTACGAGCAGTACTTC. Translated, it gives CASSPGDRPLNYEQYF. J is TRBJ2-7 and V is TRBV18, with D perhaps matching TRBD2 (5 bases). Germline CDR1 is KGHSH and CDR2 is LQKENI. Trimming took off 3 bases at V and 4 bases at J, with 19 bases between the two ends. The CDR3 is 16 residues long.

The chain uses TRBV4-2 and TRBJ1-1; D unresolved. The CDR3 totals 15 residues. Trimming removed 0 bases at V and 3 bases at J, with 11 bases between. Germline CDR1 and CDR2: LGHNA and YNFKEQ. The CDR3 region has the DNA TGTGCCAGCAGCCAAGAGGAGGGAATGGACACTGAAGCTTTCTTT. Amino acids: CASSQEEGMDTEAFF.

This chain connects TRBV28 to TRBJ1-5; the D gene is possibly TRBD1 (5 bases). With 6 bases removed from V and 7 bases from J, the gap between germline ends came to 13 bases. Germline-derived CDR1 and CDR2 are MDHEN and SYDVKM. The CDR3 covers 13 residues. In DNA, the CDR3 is TGTGCCAGCAGGCAGCCAGGGTTCCAGCCCCAGCATTTT. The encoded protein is CASRQPGFQPQHF.

CDR3 sequence (DNA): TGTGCCAGCAGTTTAGGACAGGGTCGAAACACCATATATTTT. Protein product: CASSLGQGRNTIYF. J is TRBJ1-3 and V is TRBV28, with 8 bases fitting TRBD1. With 2 bases clipped from V and 5 bases from J, the junction kept 2 bases outside the gene matches. CDR3 length equals 14 residues. Germline CDR1 and CDR2: MDHEN and SYDVKM.

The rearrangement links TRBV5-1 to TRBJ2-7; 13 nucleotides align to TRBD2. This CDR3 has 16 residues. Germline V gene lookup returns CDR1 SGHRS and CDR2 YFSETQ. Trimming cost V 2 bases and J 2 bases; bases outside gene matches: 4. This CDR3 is CASSFGLAGATYEQYF. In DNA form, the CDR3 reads TGCGCCAGCAGCTTCGGACTAGCGGGGGCCACCTACGAGCAGTACTTC. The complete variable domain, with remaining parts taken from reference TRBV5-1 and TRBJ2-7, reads KAGVTQTPRYLIKTRGQQVTLSCSPISGHRSVSWYQQTPGQGLQFLFEYFSETQRNKGNFPGRFSGRQFSNSRSEMNVSTLELGDSALYLCASSFGLAGATYEQYFGPGTRLTVT.

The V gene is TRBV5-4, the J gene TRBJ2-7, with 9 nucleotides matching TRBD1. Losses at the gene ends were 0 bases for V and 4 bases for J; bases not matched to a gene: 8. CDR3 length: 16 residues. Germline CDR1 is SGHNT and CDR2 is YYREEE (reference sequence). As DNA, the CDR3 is TGTGCCAGCAGCTTGGGTCCGGACAGGGGTCGATACGAGCAGTACTTC. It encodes CASSLGPDRGRYEQYF.

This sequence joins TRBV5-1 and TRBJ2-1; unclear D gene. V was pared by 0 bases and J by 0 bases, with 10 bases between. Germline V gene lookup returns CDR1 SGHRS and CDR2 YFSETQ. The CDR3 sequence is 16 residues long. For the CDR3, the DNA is TGCGCCAGCAGCTTGGCTGGCCAAAGCTCCTACAATGAGCAGTTCTTC. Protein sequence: CASSLAGQSSYNEQFF.

In DNA form, the CDR3 reads TGTGCCAGCAGCACCTCCGGACGGGGAGGGAATGAAAAACTGTTTTTT. Translated: CASSTSGRGGNEKLFF. This chain uses TRBV7-9 with TRBJ1-4; no clear D. The germline CDR1 and CDR2 sequences are SEHNR and FQNEAQ (reference sequence). This CDR3 spans 16 amino acids. V was clipped by 5 bases and J by 5 bases, with 18 bases between them.